This T cell receptor beta chain came from a study of blood T cell repertoires in COVID-19. Overall study: Some COVID-19 samples were acute and others convalescent; all came from the United States, Italy and Spain. Sources were T cells, B-cell-depleted T cells, or PBMCs; the material itself was cDNA or gDNA.

The trim removed 4 bases at V and 2 bases at J, leaving 6 bases unmatched. CDR1 and CDR2 (germline): SGHVS, FQNEAQ. The CDR3 covers 15 residues. Per the study methods: The authors estimated nucleated cell counts from reference gene primer amplification. The protocol was immunoSEQ multiplex PCR, while the TCRdb copy is restricted to in-frame clones and leaves out a portion. For V, J and clone size, that table is used; D and trimming come from the DNA. There are 60,000 to 70,000 clones in the sample; around 90% occur only once, and 6% to 8% lies in the top ten. V and J are TRBV7-8 and TRBJ1-2; 8 bases match TRBD1. This TCR was sampled from a human donor in a cohort sampled during active COVID-19. The material sequenced was peripheral blood. CDR3 sequence: CASSSWTGTNYGYTF. The CDR3 nucleotides read TGTGCCAGCAGCTCATGGACAGGGACCAACTATGGCTACACCTTC.